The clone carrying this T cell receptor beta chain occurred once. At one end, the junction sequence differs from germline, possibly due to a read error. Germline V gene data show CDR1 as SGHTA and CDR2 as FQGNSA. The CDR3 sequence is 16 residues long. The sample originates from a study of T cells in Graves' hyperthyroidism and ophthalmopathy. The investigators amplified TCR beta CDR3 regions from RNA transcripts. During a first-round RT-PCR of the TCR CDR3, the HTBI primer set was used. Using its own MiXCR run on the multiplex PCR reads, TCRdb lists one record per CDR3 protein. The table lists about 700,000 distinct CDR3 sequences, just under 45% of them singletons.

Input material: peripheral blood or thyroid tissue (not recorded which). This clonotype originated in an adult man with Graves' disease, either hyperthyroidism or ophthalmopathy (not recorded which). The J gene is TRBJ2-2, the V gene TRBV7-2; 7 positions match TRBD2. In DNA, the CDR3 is TGTGCCGGCAGCTTTGGGTGGGGGGGGAACACCGGGGAGCTGTTTTTT. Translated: CAGSFGWGGNTGELFF.